This paragraph covers one T cell receptor beta chain sequence. After removal of 7 bases from V and 1 base from J, the junction contained 5 bases not matched to a gene. CDR3 length: 13 residues. The germline V gene encodes CDR1 SQVTM and CDR2 ANQGSEA. This sample stems from a study of CD8 T cells in Susac syndrome. RNA was extracted with the RNeasy kit, and a quantity of about 0.5 to 1 ug was reverse transcribed using random hexamers. TCRdb redid the calling of the immunoSEQ multiplex PCR reads with MiXCR, one entry per CDR3 protein. The sample contains 200,000 to 250,000 distinct CDR3 sequences, over 90% of which appear only once.

The chain has TRBV29-1 and TRBJ1-1, with 8 bases that match TRBD1. Sequenced material: CD4+ T cells from PBMCs. The receptor was derived from a human donor with multiple sclerosis. CDR3: CSGEQGGNTEAFF. Written as DNA, the CDR3 is TGCAGCGGCGAACAGGGGGGGAACACTGAAGCTTTCTTT. Looking up the rest from reference TRBV29-1 and TRBJ1-1 gives the full variable domain: SAVISQKPSRDICQRGTSLTIQCQVDSQVTMMFWYRQQPGQSLTLIATANQGSEATYESGFVIDKFPISRPNLTFSTLTVSNMSPEDSSIYLCSGEQGGNTEAFFGQGTRLTVV.